This T cell receptor (beta chain) emerged from a study of T-cell reconstitution after alpha-beta-depleted transplantation in children. Broader study findings: Surviving recipient T cells and thymic progenitors produced the high day-60 TCRbeta diversity seen in some patients. Reportedly, roughly two months post-transplant, alpha-beta T cells arose from several hundred expanded graft clones.

This clonotype was found many times. Its target is not known. With 5 bases clipped from V and 0 bases from J, the junction kept 4 bases outside the gene matches. CDR1 and CDR2 from the germline V gene are SQVTM and ANQGSEA. The CDR3 is 14 amino acids. Preparation of the TCRbeta library involved a method that used unique molecular identifiers. TCRdb processed the PCR reads anew with MiXCR; each CDR3 protein has one entry. The sample records 700,000 or so distinct CDR3 sequences, 10% to 15% being singletons. The TCR originated in a girl aged 2-15 years with congenital amegakaryocytic thrombocytopenia, due to receive a stem cell transplant. The rearrangement uses TRBV29-1 and TRBJ1-5, with TRBD1 identical over 7 bases. This sample comprised PBMCs, obtained before TCRalphabeta/CD19-depleted stem cell transplant. The CDR3 sequence is CSVTTGNSNQPQHF. The CDR3 DNA is TGCAGCGTTACGACAGGGAATAGCAATCAGCCCCAGCATTTT.